Listed here are 22 T cell receptor beta chains from one sample, sequenced in a study of CD8 T cells in ankylosing spondylitis. TCRdb itself ran the 5' RACE reads through MiXCR, one entry per CDR3 protein. The sample has around 180,000 distinct CDR3 sequences, 18% seen once; the top ten hold approximately 4%. The sequenced material came from blood, either unsorted or a sorted T cell fraction (not recorded which). The receptor source for this set is a male donor aged 5 to 30 with ankylosing spondylitis or in good health (not recorded which).

This clonotype was seen many times. V gene TRBV12-3 or TRBV12-4 combines with J gene TRBJ2-7; TRBD1 matches at 10 bases. J was trimmed by 5 bases and V by 3 bases; bases with no gene match: 7. The CDR3 runs 15 residues. In DNA form, the CDR3 reads TGTGCCAGCAGTTTTACCGGGACAGGGGTAAACGAGCAGTACTTC. It encodes CASSFTGTGVNEQYF.

This clonotype has ten or more counts. This chain uses TRBV6-2 or TRBV6-3 with TRBJ2-1; possibly TRBD1 or TRBD2 for D (5 bases each). CDR1 is MNHEY and CDR2 is SVGEGT in the germline V gene. The germline V and J ends were trimmed by 6 bases and 4 bases, with 19 bases remaining between them. This CDR3 has 16 residues. This chain's CDR3 is CASRPIGGRTYNEQFF. The DNA for the CDR3 is TGTGCCAGCAGGCCCATTGGGGGAAGAACATACAATGAGCAGTTCTTC.

The rearrangement uses TRBV6-6 and TRBJ1-2; 8 bases fit TRBD1. Trimming took 5 bases from V and 6 from J; bases not matched to a gene: 8. The germline V gene has CDR1 MNHNY and CDR2 SVGAGI (reference sequence). This CDR3 comprises 14 residues. The CDR3 DNA follows: TGTGCCAGCAGTAACGGACAGGGCGGGAATGGCTACACCTTC. Protein sequence: CASSNGQGGNGYTF.

This clonotype was seen repeatedly, ten times or more. This rearrangement joins TRBV15 to TRBJ2-3; D assignment may be TRBD1 or TRBD2 (6 bases each). V was trimmed by 2 bases and J by 3 bases, leaving 21 bases between them. Germline V CDR1 and CDR2: LNHNV, YYDKDF (reference sequence). The CDR3 consists of 18 residues. The DNA of the CDR3 is TGTGCCACCAGCAGAAATAGGGGGGCAGGGGATTCGACAGATACGCAGTATTTT. It is translated as CATSRNRGAGDSTDTQYF.

This clonotype was observed at least ten times. The chain couples TRBV24-1 to TRBJ2-2; 9 bases match TRBD2. Germline V gene lookup returns CDR1 KGHDR and CDR2 SFDVKD. This CDR3 is 17 amino acids long. V lost 0 bases and J lost 2; bases outside the gene matches: 3. The CDR3: CATSDLQTSGNTGELFF. DNA for the CDR3: TGTGCCACCAGTGATTTGCAGACTAGCGGTAACACCGGGGAGCTGTTTTTT.

This clonotype showed up many times. The chain carries TRBV6-1 and TRBJ2-1, with a possible D match to TRBD2 (7 bases). The CDR3 extends over 14 amino acids. The V gene's germline CDR1 is MNHNS and CDR2 SASEGT. V was clipped by 0 bases and J by 9 bases, with 12 bases between them. This chain's CDR3 is CASSEAGGGPEQFF. The DNA of the CDR3 is TGTGCCAGCAGTGAAGCGGGCGGGGGCCCTGAGCAGTTCTTC.

The sample holds many counts of this clonotype. The CDR3 loop reads CASSLSGVRLGSGELFF. CDR3 nucleotide sequence: TGCGCCAGCAGCTTATCGGGAGTAAGATTAGGCTCCGGGGAGCTGTTTTTT. The genes are TRBV5-1 and TRBJ2-2; possibly TRBD2 for D (6 bases). Germline V gene sequence: CDR1 SGHRS, CDR2 YFSETQ. The V gene lost 2 bases and the J gene lost 6 bases, with 20 bases spanning the gap. The CDR3 totals 17 residues.

This clonotype has a count of ten or more. V usage is TRBV15 and J usage is TRBJ2-5; 11 nucleotides align to TRBD2. Germline-derived CDR1 and CDR2 are LNHNV and YYDKDF (reference sequence). The length of the CDR3 is 18 residues. J was trimmed by 0 bases and V by 0 bases; bases with no gene match: 6. The DNA of the CDR3 is TGTGCCACCAGCAGAGATCTACTAGCGGGAGCGTACCAAGAGACCCAGTACTTC. Translated, it gives CATSRDLLAGAYQETQYF.

This clonotype was detected ten times or more. The J gene is TRBJ2-7, the V gene TRBV10-3, with D perhaps TRBD1 or TRBD2 (7 bases each). This CDR3 comprises 12 residues. V shed 10 bases and J shed 7 bases, with 17 bases lying between them. In germline, CDR1 is ENHRY, CDR2 SYGVKD. The CDR3 DNA sequence: TGTGCCACCCCAGGGGGGGCTTGGGAGCAGTACGTC. Translation: CATPGGAWEQYV.

The sample holds many counts of this clonotype. The genes are TRBV27 and TRBJ1-1; D gene ambiguous. In germline, CDR1 is MNHEY, CDR2 SMNVEV (reference sequence). The CDR3 spans 14 residues. Trimming removed 3 bases from V and 0 bases from J, with 8 bases in between. DNA for the CDR3: TGTGCCAGCAGTTTGAGGTCAGTGAACACTGAAGCTTTCTTT. It codes for CASSLRSVNTEAFF.

This clonotype was counted many times. The CDR3 nucleotides read TGTGCCAGCAGTGCGGGACTGAACTACGAGCAGTACTTC. Amino acid sequence: CASSAGLNYEQYF. The chain combines TRBV2 with TRBJ2-7, with TRBD2 as a possible D gene (6 bases). This CDR3 contains 13 residues. Germline-derived CDR1 and CDR2 are SNHLY and FYNNEI. Trimming removed 4 bases from V and 3 bases from J, with 10 bases in between.

Written as DNA, the CDR3 is TGCAGTGCTAGAGAGGAGCCCCACTGGGGTGAGCAGTTCTTC. Translated: CSAREEPHWGEQFF. The J gene is TRBJ2-1, the V gene TRBV20-1; no clear D gene. The CDR3 contains 14 residues. The germline gives CDR1 DFQATT, CDR2 SNEGSKA (reference sequence). V lost 0 bases and J 9 bases, leaving 15 bases between the germline ends.

The genes are TRBV11-3 and TRBJ1-2; D ambiguous. CDR1 SGHNT and CDR2 YENEEA come from the germline V gene. This CDR3 region has 14 residues. Trimming shortened V by 1 base and J by 3 bases, and 9 bases separated the two germline ends. CDR3 region: CASSLARTDYGYTF. CDR3 DNA sequence: TGTGCCAGCAGCTTAGCCCGGACGGACTATGGCTACACCTTC.

This clonotype was detected many times. The V gene is TRBV7-9, the J gene TRBJ2-2, with D possibly matching TRBD2 (6 bases). This CDR3 has 19 amino acids. V was trimmed by 5 bases and J by 1 base, leaving 23 bases between them. Germline loops: CDR1 SEHNR, CDR2 FQNEAQ (reference sequence). The CDR3 here is CASSTYGTDNNWNTGELFF. Written as DNA, the CDR3 is TGTGCCAGCAGCACCTACGGGACTGATAATAACTGGAACACCGGGGAGCTGTTTTTT.

The chain carries TRBV6-1 and TRBJ2-7; D remains unclear. Germline lookup yields CDR1 MNHNS and CDR2 SASEGT. Trimming shortened V by 0 bases and J by 4 bases, and 1 base separated the two germline ends. CDR3 length: 11 amino acids. CDR3 amino acids: CASSEAYEQYV. CDR3 nucleotides: TGTGCCAGCAGTGAAGCGTACGAGCAGTACGTC.

At least ten counts were recorded for this clonotype. This chain links TRBV27 with TRBJ2-1, with D unresolved. Trimming pared 2 bases from V and 6 bases from J, leaving 14 bases between. The CDR3 is made up of 15 amino acids. The germline CDR1 and CDR2 sequences are MNHEY and SMNVEV (reference sequence). CDR3 amino acids: CASSLAEPSSNEQFF. DNA of the CDR3: TGTGCCAGCAGTTTAGCCGAGCCGTCAAGCAATGAGCAGTTCTTC.

This clonotype was seen repeatedly, ten times or more. V usage is TRBV2 and J usage is TRBJ2-3; D gene uncertain. CDR3 length: 14 residues. Trimming cost V 6 bases and J 5 bases, with 15 bases left between them. CDR1 and CDR2 (germline): SNHLY, FYNNEI. The CDR3 sequence is CASRGHALGDTQYF. As DNA, the CDR3 is TGTGCCAGCAGAGGCCATGCCCTGGGAGATACGCAGTATTTT. The full variable domain, rest sourced from reference TRBV2 and TRBJ2-3, is EPEVTQTPSHQVTQMGQEVILRCVPISNHLYFYWYRQILGQKVEFLVSFYNNEISEKSEIFDDQFSVERPDGSNFTLKIRSTKLEDSAMYFCASRGHALGDTQYFGPGTRLTVL.

This clonotype was seen many times. The chain uses TRBV20-1 and TRBJ2-3; D gene ambiguous. Germline V lookup: CDR1 DFQATT, CDR2 SNEGSKA (reference sequence). The germline V and J ends were trimmed by 3 bases and 4 bases, with 14 bases remaining between them. The CDR3 consists of 14 residues. CDR3 coding DNA: TGCAGTGCTAGGACCCCCGATATCCCAGATACGCAGTATTTT. As protein: CSARTPDIPDTQYF.

This clonotype occurred many times. This chain connects TRBV11-2 to TRBJ1-4, with TRBD1 matching over 9 bases. This CDR3 spans 16 amino acids. Germline V gene data show CDR1 as SGHAT and CDR2 as FQNNGV. V shed 4 bases and J 8 bases; nucleotides not matched to a gene: 11. The CDR3 DNA follows: TGTGCCAGCAGCTCTATTCAAGGACAGGGGACCGAAAAACTGTTTTTT. Its translation: CASSSIQGQGTEKLFF.

The V call is TRBV29-1, the J call TRBJ1-2, with D unclear. The CDR3 runs to 10 residues. Per the germline V gene, CDR1 is SQVTM and CDR2 is ANQGSEA. With 7 bases removed from V and 5 bases from J, the gap between germline ends came to 8 bases. The CDR3 sequence is CSAWEYGYTF. For the CDR3, the DNA is TGCAGCGCCTGGGAGTATGGCTACACCTTC.

This clonotype has ten or more counts. The rearrangement uses TRBV27 and TRBJ2-7; 11 bases are shared with TRBD2. The V segment lost 0 bases and the J segment 1 base; nucleotides outside the gene matches: 5. From germline, CDR1 is MNHEY and CDR2 SMNVEV (reference sequence). The CDR3 has 17 residues. DNA of the CDR3: TGTGCCAGCAGTTTATCGGGCGGGACTAGCGGTTCCTACGAGCAGTACTTC. Translation: CASSLSGGTSGSYEQYF.

Ten or more counts support this clonotype. V is TRBV5-1 and J is TRBJ2-2; 8 bases line up with TRBD2. The CDR3 loop spans 16 amino acids. From germline, CDR1 is SGHRS and CDR2 YFSETQ. J gave up 5 bases and V 4 bases, and 10 bases lay outside the gene matches. This CDR3 reads CASSPGLGAGTGELFF. The CDR3, as DNA: TGCGCCAGCAGCCCGGGACTAGGGGCGGGTACCGGGGAGCTGTTTTTT.